This T cell receptor beta chain is drawn from a study of shared clonotypes between healthy human individuals (dated by TCRdb to the early 2020s). Study-level background: The cohort included a few men and a couple of women between 18 and 49 years of age. Each donor's leukapheresis produced roughly between roughly 0.94 and 9.5 billion PBMCs. Libraries were prepared and TCR repertoires were sequenced by different laboratories using diverse techniques, in order to increase sequencing depth and limit assay-specific biases. For each donor, three plates each were used for CD4 naive and CD4 memory, two plates were used for CD8 naive, and one plate was used for CD8 memory. To estimate repertoire size and how much clonotype sharing occurs between individuals, the study deeply sequenced the blood TCR repertoires of five or six healthy adults.

The donors were healthy, HIV-negative adults with no recently reported acute infections or vaccinations. Every donor was a Caucasian adult living in Nashville, Tennessee, USA. Magnetic negative selection was used to enrich CD4+ T cells, after which naive cells were positively selected on CD45RA and the negative fraction became the memory subset. Blood was collected by leukapheresis, and PBMCs were isolated by Ficoll-Histopaque density gradient centrifugation and then cryopreserved in liquid nitrogen vapor phase. Analytical flow cytometry was used to check the purity and quantity of every magnetically sorted T cell population. Genomic DNA was isolated from every sorted fraction and measured by UV absorbance on a Nanodrop 2000c. TCR CDR3 regions were amplified from genomic DNA by multiplex PCR using the deep immunoSEQ assay. Extracted genomic DNA from each cell subset was distributed evenly across all wells of several immunoSEQ 96-well plates, and each plate was treated as a replicate. For sorted subsets, about 200 ng genomic DNA, equal to about 30,000 T cell genomes, was loaded into each replicate PCR. Purified libraries were quantified with a Qubit 3.0 fluorometer, sized on a Bioanalyzer 2100, and re-quantified with the KAPA Library Quantification kit. A separate single-read 150-cycle Illumina NextSeq 550 flow cell was used to sequence each immunoSEQ 96-well plate. As for how the authors treated the data: Because the immunoSEQ output included only junctional sequences and no quality scores, the filtering could not be the same as the filtering used for full-length reads. To assign V/J genes and CDR3, sequences were annotated against IMGT germline references using PyIR, a Python wrapper for IgBLAST v1.9. Reads with weak V/J assignments (E-value above 1e-6), missing CDR3, stop codons, out-of-frame junctions, or ambiguous translated residues were removed. V3J clonotypes were defined by identical inferred V gene, J gene, and CDR3 amino acid sequence. To compute the percentage overlap between repertoires, the number of shared unique clonotypes was divided by the size of the smaller repertoire. RTK rarefaction, the Chao1 estimator, and Recon v2.1 estimates of unobserved clonotypes were used to assess repertoire richness. For all TCRbeta clonotypes obtained by the gDNA method from a few donors, generation probabilities were computed with OLGA. The table comes from immuneACCESS by way of TCRdb, which keeps in-frame sequences with V and J called. Part of the clones is missing from these tables; in studies checked, under half for an unresolved V gene and the rest for unknown reasons. From that table come the V and J calls and clone size; the DNA was used to work out D and trimming. The sample table lists some 2.4 million clones, 80% to 95% of them with a count of one. The ten largest clonotypes hold 0.36% of the sample.

V lost 2 bases and J lost 8 bases; the stretch between them is 3 bases long. CDR1 and CDR2 are read off the germline V gene as SNHLY and FYNNEI. Counted from cysteine to phenylalanine, this CDR3 has 11 amino acids. CDR3 DNA is the only sequence kept; it has 33 bases, read in frame from the first base. Broad study findings and their caveats: Pairwise subsampling indicated that sequencing depth was expected to affect the degree of clonotype sharing among donors. Because the study included only a small number of donors, the genetic and exposure-history diversity represented was limited. Rarefaction of sorted-subset datasets indicated incomplete sequencing despite the large sequencing depth. Naive subsets generally had larger estimated clonotype richness than memory subsets. Compared with non-shared clonotypes, the clonotypes found in all four sorted-subset donors had higher generation probabilities. Across a few donors, approximately 4.6% of naive CD4, 3% to 4% of naive CD8, under 2.5% of memory CD4, and roughly 0.4% of memory CD8 clonotypes were shared. Sampling was limited to blood, and TCR repertoires in tissue likely differ from TCR repertoires in blood.

The sample holds a few counts of this clone. Its antigen remains unidentified. The sample holds no much larger clone one base away, and base qualities are not on file. At the DNA level, this CDR3 is encoded by other sequences in the same sample as well. The sequence joins TRBV2 to TRBJ2-2; the D gene identity is not certain. This TCR was sampled from a man aged 18 to 29 in good health. Some clones in this sample may be carry-over from other donors' samples. The sequencing sample was made of naive CD4+ T cells from PBMCs. Interpreted using the paper, the cell subset or site label stands for: CD45RA+ positively selected. This receptor has the CDR3 CASSESGELFF. DNA sequence: TGTGCCAGCAGTGAATCTGGGGAGCTGTTTTTT.